This passage covers 13 T cell receptor beta chains from one sample sequenced in a study of response to subunit inactivated influenza vaccine. In TCRdb, the RT-PCR reads were re-called with MiXCR into one record per CDR3 protein. Found here are 600,000 to 850,000 distinct CDR3 sequences, 14% of them singletons; the top ten hold 7.5% to 8%. Sample: PBMCs from blood, taken approximately 15 days before vaccination. The receptor set was obtained from a man aged 45-65 years who received an inactivated influenza vaccine.

This clonotype has only a few counts. The CDR3 here is CASSPRQGKNTEAFF. In DNA, the CDR3 is TGCGCCAGCAGCCCCAGACAGGGTAAAAACACTGAAGCTTTCTTT. This chain links TRBV5-1 with TRBJ1-1, with 7 bases aligning to TRBD1. The CDR3 sequence is 15 residues long. The junction had 8 bases not matched to a gene; V was cut back by 4 bases and J by 2 bases. The V gene's germline CDR1 is SGHRS and CDR2 YFSETQ. The full variable domain, completed using reference TRBV5-1 and TRBJ1-1, is KAGVTQTPRYLIKTRGQQVTLSCSPISGHRSVSWYQQTPGQGLQFLFEYFSETQRNKGNFPGRFSGRQFSNSRSEMNVSTLELGDSALYLCASSPRQGKNTEAFFGQGTRLTVV.

The table lists this clonotype with a few counts. This chain connects TRBV2 to TRBJ1-5; D is perhaps TRBD1 (5 bases). V lost 6 bases, J lost 6 bases, and 21 bases lay in between. Germline V CDR1 and CDR2: SNHLY, FYNNEI. The CDR3 has 16 residues. The CDR3 region is CASREHGAQRGQPQHF. The CDR3, as DNA: TGTGCCAGCAGAGAGCACGGGGCCCAGCGGGGTCAGCCCCAGCATTTT.

This sequence joins TRBV4-3 and TRBJ2-4, with D perhaps matching TRBD2 (6 bases). Deletions cut 3 bases from V and 9 bases from J, with 21 bases between. Germline CDR1 is LGHNA and CDR2 is YSLEER. The length of the CDR3 is 16 residues. CDR3 amino acids: CASSQESLAVGGIQYF. DNA for the CDR3: TGCGCCAGCAGCCAGGAATCACTAGCAGTGGGGGGCATTCAGTACTTC.

V and J are TRBV12-3 or TRBV12-4 and TRBJ2-7; D gene uncertain. The V gene lost 1 base and the J gene lost 7 bases, with 17 bases spanning the gap. The CDR3 length is 15 residues. The CDR3 is CASSLGAGSPEEQYF. DNA of the CDR3: TGTGCCAGCAGTTTAGGGGCCGGGTCTCCTGAAGAGCAGTACTTC.

The V gene is TRBV9, the J gene TRBJ2-1, with D tentatively TRBD2 (7 bases). Trimming shortened V by 4 bases and J by 8 bases, and 16 bases separated the two germline ends. This CDR3 comprises 14 residues. CDR1 and CDR2 (germline): SGDLS, YYNGEE. The CDR3: CASSSPSGGYEQFF. CDR3 bases: TGTGCCAGCAGCTCCCCCTCGGGGGGCTATGAGCAGTTCTTC.

This clonotype was seen a handful of times. V gene TRBV20-1 combines with J gene TRBJ2-1, with TRBD2 identical over 10 bases. Per the germline V gene, CDR1 is DFQATT and CDR2 is SNEGSKA (reference sequence). Germline trimming cut 5 bases from V and 8 bases from J; bases unmatched to any gene: 12. The CDR3 sequence is 15 residues long. The CDR3 DNA is TGCAGTGCTCTCAGAGCGGGAGGGCCTTGGGATGAGCAGTTCTTC. It is translated as CSALRAGGPWDEQFF.

V is TRBV18 and J is TRBJ2-7, with TRBD1 matching over 8 bases. Trimming removed 6 bases from V and 4 bases from J; junction bases left unmatched: 5. The CDR3 is made up of 13 amino acids. Germline loops: CDR1 KGHSH, CDR2 LQKENI. The CDR3 coding sequence is TGTGCCAGCTCGATGGGACAGGCGTACGAGCAGTACTTC. Amino acid sequence: CASSMGQAYEQYF. Together with reference TRBV18 and TRBJ2-7, the CDR3 gives the full variable domain: NAGVMQNPRHLVRRRGQEARLRCSPMKGHSHVYWYRQLPEEGLKFMVYLQKENIIDESGMPKERFSAEFPKEGPSILRIQQVVRGDSAAYFCASSMGQAYEQYFGPGTRLTVT.

This clonotype showed up just a few times. V is TRBV25-1 and J is TRBJ2-1; 8 nucleotides align to TRBD2. J was trimmed by 3 bases and V by 5 bases; bases with no gene match: 6. CDR1 and CDR2 from the germline V gene are MGHDK and SYGVNS. CDR3 length: 15 residues. The CDR3 protein is CASSIWGLDYNEQFF. CDR3 bases: TGTGCCAGCAGTATATGGGGACTAGACTACAATGAGCAGTTCTTC.

This chain joins TRBV7-2 and TRBJ2-7; D unclear. The CDR3 is made up of 15 amino acids. CDR1 and CDR2 from the germline V gene are SGHTA and FQGNSA. V dropped 1 base and J dropped 5 bases, with 15 bases sitting between them. CDR3: CASSLVGTEPNEQYF. The CDR3 DNA is TGTGCCAGCAGCTTAGTCGGTACGGAACCCAACGAGCAGTACTTC.

This clonotype was recorded a few times. The chain couples TRBV6-1 to TRBJ2-2; TRBD1 is a possible D gene (5 bases). CDR1 and CDR2 (germline): MNHNS, SASEGT. The V gene lost 6 bases and the J gene lost 4 bases, with 24 bases spanning the gap. CDR3 length: 18 amino acids. The CDR3 bases are TGTGCCAGCAGCCCGATCTTTAAGCTTCTCAGGGCCACCGGGGAGCTGTTTTTT. This sequence encodes CASSPIFKLLRATGELFF.

The rearrangement links TRBV12-3 or TRBV12-4 to TRBJ1-1, with D possibly being TRBD1 (5 bases). The V end lost 5 bases, the J end lost 7 bases, and 17 bases lay between the germline ends. CDR3 length: 14 amino acids. In DNA form, the CDR3 reads TGTGCCAGCAGTCCTGGGACCGCCGACCTTGAAGCTTTCTTT. This gives the protein CASSPGTADLEAFF.

The V call is TRBV7-2, the J call TRBJ2-2; the D is unclear. This CDR3 comprises 15 residues. Between the trimmed V and J ends, which lost 2 bases and 5 bases, there was a span of 12 bases. CDR1 SGHTA and CDR2 FQGNSA come from the germline V gene. The CDR3 loop is CASSLNRRITGELFF. For the CDR3, the DNA is TGTGCCAGCAGCTTAAACAGACGGATTACCGGGGAGCTGTTTTTT.

This clonotype was seen only a few times. The V call is TRBV24-1, the J call TRBJ2-3; 8 bases map to TRBD1. V dropped 4 bases and J dropped 2; count of bases not matched to a gene: 7. CDR1 is KGHDR and CDR2 is SFDVKD in the germline V gene. This CDR3 has 16 amino acids. CDR3 sequence reads: CATSDPGQGFTDTQYF. The CDR3 nucleotides read TGTGCCACCAGTGACCCAGGACAGGGCTTCACAGATACGCAGTATTTT.